Here is one T cell receptor beta chain with its context. This specimen belongs to a study of blood T cell repertoires in COVID-19. Some clones are missing from TCRdb's copy, which holds only in-frame ones; the method was immunoSEQ multiplex PCR. The sample records about 270,000 clones, roughly 86% being singletons. In germline, CDR1 is MNHEY, CDR2 SVGAGI. Trimming took 2 bases from V and 15 from J; bases not matched to a gene: 7. This CDR3 region has 13 residues. This receptor was identified in a woman between 18 and 29 years old who had recovered from COVID-19. The sample taken for sequencing was PBMCs or T cells enriched from blood (not recorded which). The V and J genes are TRBV6-5 and TRBJ2-1, with 10 bases matching TRBD2. In DNA, the CDR3 is TGTGCCAGCAGTTACCTTACTAGCGGGAAGTGGTTCTTC. It encodes CASSYLTSGKWFF.